Reported below is one T cell receptor beta chain. Its antigen is still unknown. This record comes from a study of T cells in tuberculosis. General study points: Cases with active tuberculosis were adults, while controls were adolescents.

This CDR3 has 14 amino acids. CDR1 and CDR2 from the germline V gene are LNHDA and SQIVND (reference sequence). The V segment lost 3 bases and the J segment 9 bases; nucleotides outside the gene matches: 5. The table came from immunoSEQ multiplex PCR; TCRdb's copy has only in-frame clones and leaves some out. The sample lists more than 30,000 clones, about 94% occurring once. Sequenced sample: PBMCs. The receptor's source is a donor between 10 and 29 years old with latent tuberculosis or without tuberculosis infection. Some clones in this sample may be carry-over from other donors' samples. V and J are TRBV19 and TRBJ1-6, with 7 bases identical to TRBD1. CDR3 bases: TGTGCCAGTAGTATCGGGACAGTTAGTTCACCCCTCCACTTT. It translates to CASSIGTVSSPLHF.